This record concerns one TCR beta chain sequence. Its antigen is currently unknown. The template used for profiling TCR beta VDJ and CDR3 was genomic DNA. TCRdb called the reads again in MiXCR, with one record for every CDR3 protein. The sample has approximately 130,000 distinct CDR3 sequences; almost 40% are singletons. This entry is derived from a study of CD8+CD57+ T cells in acquired aplastic anemia. About the research overall: Yields of DNA that came from sorted CD4+ and CD8+ cells averaged roughly 3 ug.

V was shortened by 0 bases and J by 12 bases, with 9 bases between the two germline ends. The CDR3 is made up of 12 amino acids. The germline CDR1 and CDR2 sequences are SGHRS and YFSETQ. Patients picked for sequencing had shown CD8+CD57+ cell expansion detected by flow cytometry. Study-level results: Significant differences in CD8+ Simpson's diversity were not observed between patients and controls.

This receptor was obtained from a human donor with aplastic anemia. What was sequenced was sorted CD4+, CD8+, or CD8+CD57+ T cells (not recorded which) from PBMCs. This chain connects TRBV5-1 to TRBJ2-2; D gene unclear. The CDR3 DNA sequence: TGCGCCAGCAGCTTGGAGCCCCCGAAGCTGTTTTTT. Amino acid sequence: CASSLEPPKLFF.